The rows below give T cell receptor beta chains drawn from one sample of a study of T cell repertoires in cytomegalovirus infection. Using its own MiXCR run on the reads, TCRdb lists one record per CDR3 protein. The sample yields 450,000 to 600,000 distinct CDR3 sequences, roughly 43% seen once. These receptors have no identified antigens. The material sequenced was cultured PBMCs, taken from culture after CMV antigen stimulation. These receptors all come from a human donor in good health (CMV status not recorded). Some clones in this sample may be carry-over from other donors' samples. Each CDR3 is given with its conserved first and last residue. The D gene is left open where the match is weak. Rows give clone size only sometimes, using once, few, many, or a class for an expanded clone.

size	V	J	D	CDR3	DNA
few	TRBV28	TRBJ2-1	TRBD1	CASRRQGPYNEQFF	TGTGCCAGCCGAAGACAGGGTCCCTACAATGAGCAGTTCTTC
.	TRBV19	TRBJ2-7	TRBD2	CASSIQPGLAGGRQYF	TGTGCCAGTAGTATTCAACCCGGACTAGCGGGAGGCCGTCAGTACTTC
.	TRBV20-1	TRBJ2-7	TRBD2	CSVGLADYYEQYF	TGCAGTGTCGGACTAGCGGATTACTACGAGCAGTACTTC
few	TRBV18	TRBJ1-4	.	CASSTPDGEKVFF	TGTGCCAGCTCAACCCCAGACGGGGAAAAAGTGTTTTTT
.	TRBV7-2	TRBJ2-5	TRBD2	CASSPGLAEKTQYF	TGTGCCAGCAGCCCAGGACTAGCAGAAAAGACCCAGTACTTC
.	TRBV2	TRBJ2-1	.	CASKRGEAGRYNEQFF	TGTGCCAGCAAGAGGGGGGAGGCGGGGCGATACAATGAGCAGTTCTTC
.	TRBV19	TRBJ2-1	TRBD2	CASSKIAGNEQFF	TGTGCCAGTAGTAAAATAGCGGGGAATGAGCAGTTCTTC
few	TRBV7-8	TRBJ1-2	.	CASSLAEGETSTVRYTF	TGTGCCAGCAGCTTAGCGGAGGGGGAGACGTCGACCGTCCGCTACACCTTC
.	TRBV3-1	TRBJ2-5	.	CASSQGLDVETQYF	TGTGCCAGCAGCCAGGGACTGGACGTGGAGACCCAGTACTTC
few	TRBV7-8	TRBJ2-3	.	CASSLIVGQGTQYF	TGTGCCAGCAGCCTCATTGTGGGGCAGGGGACGCAGTATTTT
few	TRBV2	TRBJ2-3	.	CASSDASRTDTQYF	TGTGCCAGCAGTGATGCGTCTCGCACAGATACGCAGTATTTT
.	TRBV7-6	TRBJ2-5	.	CASSSRTSAQETQYF	TGTGCCAGCAGCTCTAGGACGTCAGCCCAAGAGACCCAGTACTTC
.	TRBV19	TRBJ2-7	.	CASSTGTAGGDYEQYF	TGTGCCAGTAGTACCGGGACCGCAGGGGGGGACTACGAGCAGTACTTC
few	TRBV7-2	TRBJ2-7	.	CASSLWLASSYEQYF	TGTGCCAGCAGCTTATGGCTAGCGAGCTCCTACGAGCAGTACTTC
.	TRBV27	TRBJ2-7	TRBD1	CASGPGQAVGEQYF	TGTGCCAGCGGTCCTGGACAGGCAGTAGGCGAGCAGTACTTC
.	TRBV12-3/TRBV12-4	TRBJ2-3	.	CASSPGGVRADTQYF	TGTGCCAGCAGTCCCGGGGGCGTCCGCGCAGATACGCAGTATTTT
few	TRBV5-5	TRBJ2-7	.	CASSLSGTNYEQYF	TGTGCCAGCAGCCTCTCCGGGACCAACTACGAGCAGTACTTC
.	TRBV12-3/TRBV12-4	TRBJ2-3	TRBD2	CASSSMTSGRVDTQYF	TGTGCCAGCAGTTCCATGACTAGCGGGAGGGTGGATACGCAGTATTTT
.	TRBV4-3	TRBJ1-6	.	CASSQDPANSPLHF	TGCGCCAGCAGCCAAGATCCCGCGAATTCACCCCTCCACTTT
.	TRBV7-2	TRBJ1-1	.	CASSPRARAVTEAFF	TGTGCCAGCAGCCCACGGGCCCGGGCGGTCACTGAAGCTTTCTTT
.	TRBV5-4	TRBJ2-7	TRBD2	CASSFGLAGLTGEQYF	TGTGCCAGCAGCTTCGGACTAGCGGGACTAACAGGGGAGCAGTACTTC
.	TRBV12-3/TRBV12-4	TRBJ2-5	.	CASAPLRQETQYF	TGTGCCAGCGCTCCGTTGCGACAAGAGACCCAGTACTTC
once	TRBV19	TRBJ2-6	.	CASSPLTGGSSGANVLTF	TGTGCCAGTAGTCCGCTGACAGGAGGATCATCTGGGGCCAACGTCCTGACTTTC
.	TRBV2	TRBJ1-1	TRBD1	CASRDLQGGSNTEAFF	TGTGCCAGCAGAGACTTACAGGGGGGATCGAACACTGAAGCTTTCTTT
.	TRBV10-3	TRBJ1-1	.	CAISDSGENTEAFF	TGTGCCATCAGTGACTCGGGTGAGAACACTGAAGCTTTCTTT
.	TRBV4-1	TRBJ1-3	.	CASSREDLSSGNTIYF	TGCGCCAGCAGCCGGGAAGACCTCAGCTCTGGAAACACCATATATTTT
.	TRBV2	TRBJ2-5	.	CASRQGTEETQYF	TGTGCCAGCAGACAAGGGACCGAAGAGACCCAGTACTTC
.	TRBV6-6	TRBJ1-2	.	CASSRGLIGYTF	TGTGCCAGCAGTAGGGGTTTAATCGGCTACACCTTC
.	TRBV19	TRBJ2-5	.	CASSIRGSALDMETQYF	TGTGCCAGTAGTATTCGGGGTAGCGCCCTCGATATGGAGACCCAGTACTTC
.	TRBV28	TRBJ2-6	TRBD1	CASSRQGGKSSGANVLTF	TGTGCCAGCAGTCGTCAAGGGGGCAAGAGCTCTGGGGCCAACGTCCTGACTTTC
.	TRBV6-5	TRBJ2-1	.	CASSTRGVLSYNEQFF	TGTGCCAGCAGTACTCGCGGGGTTTTATCCTACAATGAGCAGTTCTTC
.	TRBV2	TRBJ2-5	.	CASIDRFSETQYF	TGTGCCAGCATAGACAGGTTTTCGGAGACCCAGTACTTC
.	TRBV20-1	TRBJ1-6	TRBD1	CSAGDRRNNSPLHF	TGCAGTGCTGGGGACAGGCGTAATAATTCACCCCTCCACTTT
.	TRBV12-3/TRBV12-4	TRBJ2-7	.	CASSLLIKGGEQYF	TGTGCCAGCAGTTTATTAATAAAGGGAGGCGAGCAGTACTTC
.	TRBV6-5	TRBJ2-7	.	CASQGLNGGGEQYF	TGTGCCAGCCAGGGGTTAAACGGTGGCGGGGAGCAGTACTTC
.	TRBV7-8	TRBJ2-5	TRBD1	CASSLSGQDAETQYF	TGTGCCAGCAGCTTATCAGGACAGGACGCGGAGACCCAGTACTTC
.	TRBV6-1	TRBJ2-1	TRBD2	CASRTSQSFSYNEQFF	TGTGCCAGCAGGACTAGCCAAAGCTTCTCCTACAATGAGCAGTTCTTC
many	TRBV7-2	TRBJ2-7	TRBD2	CASSLTAGEVVEQYF	TGTGCCAGCAGCTTAACAGCGGGAGAAGTGGTCGAGCAGTACTTC
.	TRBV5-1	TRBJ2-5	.	CASANQGSETQYF	TGCGCCAGCGCGAACCAAGGGAGCGAGACCCAGTACTTC
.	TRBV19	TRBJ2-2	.	CASTRRDTGELFF	TGTGCCAGTACCAGGCGGGACACCGGGGAGCTGTTTTTT
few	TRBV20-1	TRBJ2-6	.	CSAVDEHSGANVLTF	TGCAGTGCAGTAGACGAACACTCTGGGGCCAACGTCCTGACTTTC
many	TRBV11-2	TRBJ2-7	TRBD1	CASSLQGTGDEQYF	TGTGCCAGCAGCTTACAAGGGACAGGGGACGAGCAGTACTTC
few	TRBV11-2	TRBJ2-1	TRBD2	CASSSWTSTYNEQFF	TGTGCCAGCAGCTCGTGGACTAGCACCTACAATGAGCAGTTCTTC
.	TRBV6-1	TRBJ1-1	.	CASSEAGGVKAFF	TGTGCCAGCAGTGAAGCGGGTGGAGTTAAAGCTTTCTTT
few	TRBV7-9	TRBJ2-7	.	CASSNGKGYEQYF	TGTGCCAGCAGCAACGGGAAAGGCTACGAGCAGTACTTC
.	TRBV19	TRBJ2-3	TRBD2	CASSMSAGSTDTQYF	TGTGCCAGTAGTATGTCAGCGGGATCTACAGATACGCAGTATTTT
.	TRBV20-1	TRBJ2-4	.	CSAGDRVNIQYF	TGCAGTGCTGGGGATAGGGTAAACATTCAGTACTTC
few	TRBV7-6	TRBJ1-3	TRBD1	CASSPSGQGVGNTIYF	TGTGCCAGCAGCCCGTCGGGACAGGGGGTCGGAAACACCATATATTTT
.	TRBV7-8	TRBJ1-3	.	CASRGTPGNTIYF	TGTGCCAGCCGCGGGACACCGGGAAACACCATATATTTT
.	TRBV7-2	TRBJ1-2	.	CASSSRSEQYGYTF	TGTGCCAGCAGCTCTCGGAGTGAGCAGTATGGCTACACCTTC
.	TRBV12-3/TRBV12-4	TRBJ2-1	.	CASRPTGSGSYNEQFF	TGTGCCAGCAGACCTACAGGGTCTGGCTCCTACAATGAGCAGTTCTTC
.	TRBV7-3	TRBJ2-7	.	CASSHRQYYEQYF	TGTGCCAGCAGCCATAGGCAGTACTACGAGCAGTACTTC
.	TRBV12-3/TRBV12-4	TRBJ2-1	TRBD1	CASSPGTGPSNEQFF	TGTGCCAGCAGCCCCGGGACAGGGCCTTCCAATGAGCAGTTCTTC
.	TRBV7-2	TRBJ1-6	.	CASSLTSNYLHF	TGTGCCAGCAGCTTAACCAGTAATTACCTCCACTTT